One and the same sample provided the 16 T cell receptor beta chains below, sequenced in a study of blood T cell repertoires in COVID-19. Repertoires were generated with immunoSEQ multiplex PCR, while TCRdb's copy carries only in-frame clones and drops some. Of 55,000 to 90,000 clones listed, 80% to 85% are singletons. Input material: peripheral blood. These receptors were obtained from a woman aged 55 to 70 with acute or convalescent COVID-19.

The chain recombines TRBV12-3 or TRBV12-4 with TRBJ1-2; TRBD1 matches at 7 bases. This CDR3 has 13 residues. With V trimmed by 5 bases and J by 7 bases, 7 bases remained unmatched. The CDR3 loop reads CASSSSGGAGYTF. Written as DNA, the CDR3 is TGTGCCAGCAGTAGTTCAGGGGGAGCTGGCTACACCTTC.

CDR3 DNA: TGTGCCAGCAGCAAACTCGGGACAGGGAATTCACCCCTCCACTTT. As protein: CASSKLGTGNSPLHF. J is TRBJ1-6 and V is TRBV3-1 (or the pseudogene TRBV3-2), with 9 nucleotides matching TRBD1. J was trimmed by 7 bases and V by 5 bases; bases with no gene match: 6. Germline lookup yields CDR1 LGHDT and CDR2 YNNKEL (reference sequence). This CDR3 has 15 residues.

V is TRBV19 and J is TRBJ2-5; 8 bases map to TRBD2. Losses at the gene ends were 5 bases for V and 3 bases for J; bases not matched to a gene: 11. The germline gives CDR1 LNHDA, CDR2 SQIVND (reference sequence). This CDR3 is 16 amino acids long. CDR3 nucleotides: TGTGCCAGTAGTGTCCCGGGACTAGGGATGAAAGAGACCCAGTACTTC. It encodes CASSVPGLGMKETQYF.

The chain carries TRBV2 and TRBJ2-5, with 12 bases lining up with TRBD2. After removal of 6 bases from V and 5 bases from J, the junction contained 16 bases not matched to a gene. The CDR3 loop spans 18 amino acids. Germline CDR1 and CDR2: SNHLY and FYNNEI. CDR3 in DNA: TGTGCCAGCAGATCCGAGGGGCTAGCGGGGGGGCGGTGGGAGACCCAGTACTTC. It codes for CASRSEGLAGGRWETQYF.

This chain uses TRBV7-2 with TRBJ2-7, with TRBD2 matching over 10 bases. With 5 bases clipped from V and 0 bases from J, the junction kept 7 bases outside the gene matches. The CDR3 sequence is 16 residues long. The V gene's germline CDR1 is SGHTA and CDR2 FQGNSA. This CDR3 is CASSLVAGGLSYEQYF. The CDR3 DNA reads TGTGCCAGCAGCCTAGTAGCGGGGGGCCTCTCCTACGAGCAGTACTTC.

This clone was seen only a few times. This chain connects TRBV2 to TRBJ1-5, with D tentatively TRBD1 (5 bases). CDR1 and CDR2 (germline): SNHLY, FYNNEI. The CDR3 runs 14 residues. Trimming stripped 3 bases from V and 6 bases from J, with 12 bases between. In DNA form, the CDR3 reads TGTGCCAGCAGTGAGGGGCGCGTAAGTCAGCCCCAGCATTTT. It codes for CASSEGRVSQPQHF.

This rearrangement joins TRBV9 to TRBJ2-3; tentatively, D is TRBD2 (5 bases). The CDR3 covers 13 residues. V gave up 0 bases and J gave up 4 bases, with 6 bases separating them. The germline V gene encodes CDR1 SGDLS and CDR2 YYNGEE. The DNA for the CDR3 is TGTGCCAGCAGCGTAGATAGCGCAGATACGCAGTATTTT. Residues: CASSVDSADTQYF.

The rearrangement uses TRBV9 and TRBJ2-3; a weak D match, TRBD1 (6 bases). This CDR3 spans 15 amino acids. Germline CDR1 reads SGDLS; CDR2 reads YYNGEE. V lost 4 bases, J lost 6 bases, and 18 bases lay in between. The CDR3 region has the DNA TGTGCCAGCAGCCCGTCGACAGGACTTGTGGATACGCAGTATTTT. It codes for CASSPSTGLVDTQYF. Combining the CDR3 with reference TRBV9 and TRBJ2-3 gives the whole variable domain DSGVTQTPKHLITATGQRVTLRCSPRSGDLSVYWYQQSLDQGLQFLIQYYNGEERAKGNILERFSAQQFPDLHSELNLSSLELGDSALYFCASSPSTGLVDTQYFGPGTRLTVL.

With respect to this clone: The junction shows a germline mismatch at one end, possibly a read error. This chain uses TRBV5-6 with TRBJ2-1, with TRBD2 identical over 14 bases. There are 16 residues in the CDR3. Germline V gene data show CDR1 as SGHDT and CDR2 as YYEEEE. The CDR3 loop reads CASSLGGTSGGGIRIF. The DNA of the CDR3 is TGTGCCAGCAGCTTGGGAGGGACTAGCGGGGGAGGGATCAGGATCTTC.

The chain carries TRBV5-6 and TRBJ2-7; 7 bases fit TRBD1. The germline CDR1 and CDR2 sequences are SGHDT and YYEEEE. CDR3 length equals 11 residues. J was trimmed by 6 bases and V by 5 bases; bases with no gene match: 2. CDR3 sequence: CASRTGSEQYF. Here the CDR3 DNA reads TGTGCCAGCAGGACAGGGTCCGAGCAGTACTTC.

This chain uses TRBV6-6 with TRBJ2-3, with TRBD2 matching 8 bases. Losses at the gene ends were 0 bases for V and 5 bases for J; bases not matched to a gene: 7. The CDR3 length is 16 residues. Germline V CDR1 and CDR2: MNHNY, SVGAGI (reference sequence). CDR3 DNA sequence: TGTGCCAGCAGTTACTCAACTAGCGGACTTAGAGATACGCAGTATTTT. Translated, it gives CASSYSTSGLRDTQYF.

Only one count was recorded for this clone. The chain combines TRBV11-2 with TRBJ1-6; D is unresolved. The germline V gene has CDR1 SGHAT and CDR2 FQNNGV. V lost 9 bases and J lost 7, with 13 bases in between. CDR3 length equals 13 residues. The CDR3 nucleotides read TGTGCCAGTGGAGAGGTTTGGAATTCACCCCTCCACTTT. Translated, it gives CASGEVWNSPLHF.

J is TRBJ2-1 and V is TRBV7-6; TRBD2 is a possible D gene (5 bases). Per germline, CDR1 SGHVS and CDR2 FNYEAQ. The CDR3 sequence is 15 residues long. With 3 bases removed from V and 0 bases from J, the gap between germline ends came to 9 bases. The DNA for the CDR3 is TGTGCCAGCAGCTTGGCTGGGAGCTCCTACAATGAGCAGTTCTTC. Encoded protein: CASSLAGSSYNEQFF.

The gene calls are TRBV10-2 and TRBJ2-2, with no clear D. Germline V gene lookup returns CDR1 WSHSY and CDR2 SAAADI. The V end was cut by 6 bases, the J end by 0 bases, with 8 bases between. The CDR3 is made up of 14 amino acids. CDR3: CASRRQTNTGELFF. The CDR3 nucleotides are TGCGCCAGCAGGCGGCAGACGAACACCGGGGAGCTGTTTTTT.

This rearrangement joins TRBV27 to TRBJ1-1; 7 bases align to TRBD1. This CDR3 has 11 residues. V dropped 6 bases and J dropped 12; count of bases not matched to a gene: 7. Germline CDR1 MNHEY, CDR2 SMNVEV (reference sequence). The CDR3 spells CASSRDRETFF. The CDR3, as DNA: TGTGCCAGCAGCAGAGACAGGGAAACTTTCTTT.

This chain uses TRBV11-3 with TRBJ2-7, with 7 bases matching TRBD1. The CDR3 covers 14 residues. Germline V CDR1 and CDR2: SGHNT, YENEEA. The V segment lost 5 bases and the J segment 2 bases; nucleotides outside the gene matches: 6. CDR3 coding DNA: TGTGCCAGCAGCCCACTGGACAGGCCCTACGAGCAGTACTTC. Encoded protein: CASSPLDRPYEQYF. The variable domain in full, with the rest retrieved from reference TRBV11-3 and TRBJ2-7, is EAGVVQSPRYKIIEKKQPVAFWCNPISGHNTLYWYLQNLGQGPELLIRYENEEAVDDSQLPKDRFSAERLKGVDSTLKIQPAELGDSAVYLCASSPLDRPYEQYFGPGTRLTVT.